The 5 T cell receptor beta chains below were found in one sample sequenced in a study of shared clonotypes between healthy human individuals. Clones were sequenced by immunoSEQ multiplex PCR, and TCRdb holds only the in-frame ones, with some missing. The sample has hundreds of thousands of clones; around two thirds are singletons. The sample taken for sequencing was memory CD4+ T cells sorted from blood. Subset reported: CD45RA-negative fraction. The origin of the receptors is a woman aged 25 to 39 in good health.

This clone was seen once. This chain links TRBV6-1 with TRBJ2-2; 12 bases fit TRBD2. The CDR3 runs 15 residues. Germline V lookup: CDR1 MNHNS, CDR2 SASEGT. J lost 6 bases, V lost 4 bases, and 3 bases had no gene match. CDR3 in DNA: TGTGCCAGCAGTGTGACTAGCGGGAGTCCCGGGGAGCTGTTTTTT. Its translation is CASSVTSGSPGELFF.

The chain employs TRBV5-1 and TRBJ2-7, with D possibly being TRBD1 (6 bases). The CDR3 runs 14 residues. V was clipped by 4 bases and J by 0 bases, with 11 bases between them. Germline CDR1 and CDR2: SGHRS and YFSETQ. The CDR3 DNA sequence: TGCGCCAGCAGCCCGGACAGCACCTCCTACGAGCAGTACTTC. Translated, it gives CASSPDSTSYEQYF.

V is TRBV6-1 and J is TRBJ1-4; no clear D. This CDR3 comprises 14 residues. V lost 7 bases and J lost 1, with 10 bases in between. Germline assignment: CDR1 MNHNS and CDR2 SASEGT. This CDR3 is CASKSGGTNEKLFF. DNA of the CDR3: TGTGCCAGCAAGTCAGGAGGAACTAATGAAAAACTGTTTTTT.

V usage is TRBV2 and J usage is TRBJ2-1, with TRBD2 matching 11 bases. Germline CDR1 and CDR2: SNHLY and FYNNEI. The CDR3 has 13 residues. V trimming: 7 bases; J trimming: 5 bases; junction bases outside the gene matches: 1. The CDR3 protein is CASTGLADNEQFF. The CDR3 DNA sequence: TGTGCCAGCACGGGACTAGCGGACAATGAGCAGTTCTTC.

This chain joins TRBV7-2 and TRBJ2-3; 7 bases match TRBD2. V lost 5 bases and J lost 5; bases outside the gene matches: 10. The CDR3 spans 15 residues. The germline V gene has CDR1 SGHTA and CDR2 FQGNSA. This CDR3 is CASSPRGGRGDTQYF. In DNA form, the CDR3 reads TGTGCCAGCAGCCCCCGGGGCGGGAGAGGAGATACGCAGTATTTT.